This T cell receptor beta chain was retrieved from a study of blood T cell repertoires in COVID-19. Per the germline V gene, CDR1 is SGHRS and CDR2 is YFSETQ. Unmatched junction bases numbered 2, after V lost 0 bases and J lost 0 bases. This CDR3 contains 15 residues. TCRdb keeps only in-frame clones here, not all; method: immunoSEQ multiplex PCR. The data show approximately 91,000 clones, 75% to 85% seen once. The sequenced material came from peripheral blood. The chain uses TRBV5-1 and TRBJ2-7; 8 positions match TRBD2. The sequence was obtained from a human donor in a cohort sampled during active COVID-19. CDR3 amino acids: CASSLGGTSSYEQYF. The DNA for the CDR3 is TGCGCCAGCAGCTTGGGCGGGACTAGCTCCTACGAGCAGTACTTC.